Here is one TCR beta chain with its context. The data were taken from a study of T cell changes during pregnancy in multiple sclerosis. Here immunoSEQ multiplex PCR was the method, and the copy in TCRdb shows in-frame clones only, minus some. This sample yields 56,000 or so clones, of which around 92% are seen a single time; approximately 0.72% belongs to the top ten. The sequence came from a female donor with multiple sclerosis, enrolled in a pregnancy study. The material sequenced was CD4+ T cells from peripheral blood mononuclear cells, taken in the third trimester of pregnancy.

As DNA, the CDR3 is TGTGCCAGCAGCGTAGGCGGTAGCGGGAGCCACGAGCAGTACTTC. Translation: CASSVGGSGSHEQYF. This chain connects TRBV9 to TRBJ2-7; 9 bases agree with TRBD2. J lost 5 bases, V lost 0 bases, and 6 bases had no gene match. The CDR3 contains 15 residues. Germline lookup yields CDR1 SGDLS and CDR2 YYNGEE.